Following are 31 T cell receptor beta chains from one sample sequenced in a study of blood T cell repertoires in COVID-19. Generated by immunoSEQ multiplex PCR, the TCRdb table keeps only in-frame clones and is missing some. The profile shows more than 120,000 clones, 70% to 90% of them singletons. The sample comprised peripheral blood. The source of these receptors is a human donor in a cohort sampled during active COVID-19.

The chain's CDR3 is CAWTRGLTFPLDTQYF. The CDR3 nucleotides read TGTGCCTGGACTAGGGGACTCACTTTCCCGTTAGATACGCAGTATTTT. V and J are TRBV30 and TRBJ2-3; D may be TRBD2 (6 bases). Germline V CDR1 and CDR2: GTSNPN, SVGIG (reference sequence). V shed 4 bases and J shed 5 bases, with 22 bases lying between them. This CDR3 comprises 16 residues.

This clone was seen a single time. J is TRBJ1-2 and V is TRBV28; tentatively, D is TRBD1 (6 bases). Germline values: CDR1 MDHEN, CDR2 SYDVKM. The V end lost 5 bases, the J end lost 2 bases, and 9 bases lay between the germline ends. The CDR3 spans 13 residues. As DNA, the CDR3 is TGTGCCAGCAGTGGACAGTTGAACTATGGCTACACCTTC. Its protein is CASSGQLNYGYTF.

The J gene is TRBJ2-3, the V gene TRBV19, with 8 bases lining up with TRBD2. Germline V CDR1 and CDR2: LNHDA, SQIVND (reference sequence). The CDR3 runs 15 residues. V was clipped by 3 bases and J by 0 bases; unmatched bases: 2. DNA for the CDR3: TGTGCCAGTAGTATGGGCGGGGGGAGCACAGATACGCAGTATTTT. Translated: CASSMGGGSTDTQYF. Using reference TRBV19 and TRBJ2-3 for the parts outside the CDR3, the full variable domain is DGGITQSPKYLFRKEGQNVTLSCEQNLNHDAMYWYRQDPGQGLRLIYYSQIVNDFQKGDIAEGYSVSREKKESFPLTVTSAQKNPTAFYLCASSMGGGSTDTQYFGPGTRLTVL.

The CDR3 sequence: CASSQEEATGKQETQYF. The CDR3 DNA sequence: TGCGCCAGCAGCCAAGAAGAGGCGACAGGGAAACAAGAGACCCAGTACTTC. V is TRBV4-1 and J is TRBJ2-5, with 7 bases lining up with TRBD1. With 0 bases clipped from V and 2 bases from J, the junction kept 9 bases outside the gene matches. The CDR3 extends over 17 amino acids. Per the germline V gene, CDR1 is MGHRA and CDR2 is YSYEKL.

The gene calls are TRBV6-5 and TRBJ1-4, with a weak D call TRBD1 (6 bases). The length of the CDR3 is 15 residues. Germline loops: CDR1 MNHEY, CDR2 SVGAGI. V dropped 0 bases and J dropped 6 bases, with 11 bases sitting between them. CDR3 coding DNA: TGTGCCAGCAGTTACTCTGGGGGCTCGGATGAAAAACTGTTTTTT. This sequence encodes CASSYSGGSDEKLFF.

The genes are TRBV4-1 and TRBJ2-2; 11 nucleotides match TRBD2. Germline trimming cut 3 bases from V and 0 bases from J; bases unmatched to any gene: 9. The germline CDR1 and CDR2 sequences are MGHRA and YSYEKL. CDR3 length: 19 amino acids. The CDR3 spells CASSHRPPSGGPNTGELFF. CDR3 DNA: TGCGCCAGCAGCCACAGACCCCCTAGCGGGGGGCCGAACACCGGGGAGCTGTTTTTT.

The chain combines TRBV11-2 with TRBJ1-2; weak D call: TRBD1 (6 bases). Germline CDR1 reads SGHAT; CDR2 reads FQNNGV. Trimming took 5 bases from V and 4 from J, leaving 14 bases between them. This CDR3 has 14 amino acids. The CDR3 bases are TGTGCCAGCAGCCGCAATACAGGGAGCTATGGCTACACCTTC. Encoded protein: CASSRNTGSYGYTF.

V is TRBV6-2 or TRBV6-3 and J is TRBJ2-7; 8 bases are a match to TRBD1. CDR1 MNHEY and CDR2 SVGEGT come from the germline V gene. This CDR3 has 14 amino acids. J gave up 4 bases and V 5 bases, and 7 bases lay outside the gene matches. The CDR3 loop is CASSTLQGVYEQYF. CDR3 coding DNA: TGTGCCAGCAGTACCTTACAGGGGGTTTACGAGCAGTACTTC.

This sequence joins TRBV29-1 and TRBJ2-5; 8 positions agree with TRBD2. The germline V gene encodes CDR1 SQVTM and CDR2 ANQGSEA. Trimming took 7 bases from V and 0 from J; bases not matched to a gene: 7. The CDR3 has 14 residues. The CDR3 DNA reads as TGCAGCGCTCTCCCGGGGGGGTACCAAGAGACCCAGTACTTC. It yields the protein CSALPGGYQETQYF.

V and J are TRBV28 and TRBJ1-1; D unresolved. The CDR3 has 15 amino acids. Germline V gene data show CDR1 as MDHEN and CDR2 as SYDVKM. Between the trimmed V and J ends, which lost 1 base and 0 bases, there was a span of 9 bases. The CDR3: CASSLYGLMNTEAFF. The DNA of the CDR3 is TGTGCCAGCAGTTTATACGGTTTAATGAACACTGAAGCTTTCTTT.

V and J are TRBV7-2 and TRBJ2-5, with TRBD1 matching over 8 bases. V trimming: 5 bases; J trimming: 5 bases; junction bases outside the gene matches: 4. The CDR3 contains 13 residues. Germline V gene sequence: CDR1 SGHTA, CDR2 FQGNSA. CDR3 coding DNA: TGTGCCAGCAGCCCGCGACAGGGGGAGACCCAGTACTTC. As protein: CASSPRQGETQYF.

The rearrangement links TRBV7-8 to TRBJ2-5; 11 positions match TRBD2. The ends lost 5 bases at V and 5 bases at J; junction bases unmatched: 13. This CDR3 has 17 residues. The germline CDR1 and CDR2 sequences are SGHVS and FQNEAQ. The CDR3 sequence: CASSADPRSGGAETQYF. The CDR3 DNA follows: TGTGCCAGCAGCGCCGACCCTCGTAGCGGGGGGGCCGAGACCCAGTACTTC.

The chain joins TRBV5-4 to TRBJ2-3, with D uncertain. Trimming removed 2 bases at V and 2 bases at J, with 15 bases between. The length of the CDR3 is 16 residues. Germline V gives CDR1 SGHNT, CDR2 YYREEE (reference sequence). The CDR3 is CASSFGPASFTDTQYF. In DNA, the CDR3 is TGTGCCAGCAGCTTTGGGCCGGCGTCCTTCACAGATACGCAGTATTTT.

The chain combines TRBV25-1 with TRBJ2-5, with unresolved D. CDR1 and CDR2 (germline): MGHDK, SYGVNS. V was shortened by 1 base and J by 5 bases, with 11 bases between the two germline ends. This CDR3 spans 14 amino acids. CDR3 region: CASSESSLAETQYF. The CDR3 nucleotides are TGTGCCAGCAGTGAATCTAGTCTTGCGGAGACCCAGTACTTC.

The chain links TRBV7-3 to TRBJ1-1; 7 bases map to TRBD1. With 5 bases clipped from V and 1 base from J, the junction kept 1 base outside the gene matches. CDR3 length equals 13 residues. CDR1 SGHTA and CDR2 FQGTGA come from the germline V gene. CDR3 residues: CASSRTGNTEAFF. DNA of the CDR3: TGTGCCAGCAGCCGGACAGGGAACACTGAAGCTTTCTTT.

This chain links TRBV5-1 with TRBJ1-2; a possible D gene is TRBD1 (6 bases). Trimming took 3 bases from V and 0 from J, leaving 12 bases between them. Germline-derived CDR1 and CDR2 are SGHRS and YFSETQ. The CDR3 contains 15 residues. CDR3 nucleotides: TGCGCCAGCAGCTACCCAGGGGAGACTAACTATGGCTACACCTTC. It yields the protein CASSYPGETNYGYTF.

This clone turned up a few times. The chain carries TRBV30 and TRBJ2-1; TRBD2 agrees at 11 bases. The V gene end was trimmed by 3 bases and the J gene end by 9 bases; junction bases not matched to a gene: 7. Looked up from germline, CDR1 is GTSNPN and CDR2 is SVGIG (reference sequence). This CDR3 comprises 14 residues. The CDR3 region has the DNA TGTGCCTGGAGGTTAGCGGGGGGGCCGGGTGAGCAGTTCTTC. Protein product: CAWRLAGGPGEQFF. Supplemented by reference TRBV30 and TRBJ2-1, the full variable domain reads SQTIHQWPATLVQPVGSPLSLECTVEGTSNPNLYWYRQAAGRGLQLLFYSVGIGQISSEVPQNLSASRPQDRQFILSSKKLLLSDSGFYLCAWRLAGGPGEQFFGPGTRLTVL.

The chain carries TRBV18 and TRBJ2-3; 7 nucleotides match TRBD2. The length of the CDR3 is 17 residues. The junction had 12 bases not matched to a gene; V was cut back by 3 bases and J by 3 bases. Per the germline V gene, CDR1 is KGHSH and CDR2 is LQKENI. CDR3 coding DNA: TGTGCCAGCTCACCCGGGACTGGGAGGGGATCGACAGATACGCAGTATTTT. Encoded protein: CASSPGTGRGSTDTQYF.

This clone showed up just once. V and J are TRBV9 and TRBJ2-1; 10 bases agree with TRBD2. V was clipped by 4 bases and J by 4 bases; unmatched bases: 5. The germline V gene has CDR1 SGDLS and CDR2 YYNGEE. The CDR3 runs to 15 residues. CDR3 loop: CASSKLAGSYNEQFF. The CDR3 nucleotides are TGTGCCAGCAGCAAACTAGCGGGGTCATACAATGAGCAGTTCTTC.

This CDR3 is CASGSQRGQTQYF. Written as DNA, the CDR3 is TGTGCCAGCGGTTCCCAAAGGGGCCAGACCCAGTACTTC. The rearrangement uses TRBV3-1 (or the pseudogene TRBV3-2) and TRBJ2-5, with D perhaps matching TRBD1 (5 bases). V lost 8 bases and J 6 bases, leaving 16 bases between the germline ends. The CDR3 has 13 residues. Germline V gene lookup returns CDR1 LGHDT and CDR2 YNNKEL (reference sequence).

V is TRBV4-2 and J is TRBJ2-4; D is unclear. Germline V CDR1 and CDR2: LGHNA, YNFKEQ. The V and J ends lost 0 bases and 3 bases respectively, with 6 bases between them. The CDR3 loop spans 14 amino acids. The CDR3 here is CASSQDTGKNIQYF. For the CDR3, the DNA is TGTGCCAGCAGCCAAGATACGGGCAAAAACATTCAGTACTTC.

V gene TRBV7-2 combines with J gene TRBJ1-3; D gene uncertain. The germline CDR1 and CDR2 sequences are SGHTA and FQGNSA. Trimming removed 0 bases from V and 3 bases from J, with 6 bases in between. The CDR3 contains 14 residues. CDR3 amino acids: CASSLATGGNTIYF. Here the CDR3 DNA reads TGTGCCAGCAGCTTAGCTACCGGTGGAAACACCATATATTTT.

The V and J genes are TRBV3-1 (or the pseudogene TRBV3-2) and TRBJ2-7, with 7 bases matching TRBD1. V shed 3 bases, J shed 6 bases, and the junction held 11 bases outside the gene matches. Germline V gives CDR1 LGHDT, CDR2 YNNKEL (reference sequence). CDR3 length equals 15 residues. The CDR3 nucleotides read TGTGCCAGCAGCCAGACAGGGTGGGAATTAGGCGAGCAGTACTTC. This translates into CASSQTGWELGEQYF.

This clone came up once. The CDR3 region has the DNA TGTGCCAGCAGCTTAACGTCGGGGGGCCCCAAAAACATTCAGTACTTC. Its protein is CASSLTSGGPKNIQYF. V is TRBV7-3 and J is TRBJ2-4; D may be TRBD2 (7 bases). Germline V gives CDR1 SGHTA, CDR2 FQGTGA. The CDR3 loop spans 16 amino acids. Trimming took off 0 bases at V and 2 bases at J, with 11 bases between the two ends.

The rearrangement uses TRBV7-9 and TRBJ2-1, with TRBD2 identical over 10 bases. The CDR3 sequence is 14 residues long. The J segment lost 9 bases and the V segment lost 3 bases, leaving 5 bases of the junction unmatched. From germline, CDR1 is SEHNR and CDR2 FQNEAQ (reference sequence). The CDR3 DNA reads as TGTGCCAGCAGCTTGAGCGGGGGGGATGGTGAGCAGTTCTTC. It codes for CASSLSGGDGEQFF.

This clone showed up just once. The DNA for the CDR3 is TGTGCCAGCAGCCGTCTGAGCTCCTACGAGCAGTACTTC. This encodes CASSRLSSYEQYF. This chain connects TRBV5-4 to TRBJ2-7; D remains ambiguous. This CDR3 spans 13 amino acids. Trimming took off 4 bases at V and 0 bases at J, with 8 bases between the two ends. The germline V gene encodes CDR1 SGHNT and CDR2 YYREEE (reference sequence). Variable domain in full (rest from reference TRBV5-4 and TRBJ2-7): ETGVTQSPTHLIKTRGQQVTLRCSSQSGHNTVSWYQQALGQGPQFIFQYYREEENGRGNFPPRFSGLQFPNYSSELNVNALELDDSALYLCASSRLSSYEQYFGPGTRLTVT.

V usage is TRBV9 and J usage is TRBJ2-2; D is unresolved. The V gene's germline CDR1 is SGDLS and CDR2 YYNGEE. There are 16 residues in the CDR3. Trimming shortened V by 0 bases and J by 0 bases, and 9 bases separated the two germline ends. In nucleotides, the CDR3 is TGTGCCAGCAGCGTAGGGCAGTTCGCGAACACCGGGGAGCTGTTTTTT. It is translated as CASSVGQFANTGELFF.

J is TRBJ2-3 and V is TRBV4-2, with TRBD2 matching 8 bases. The CDR3 consists of 17 residues. V gave up 0 bases and J gave up 5 bases; unmatched junction bases: 10. Germline assignment: CDR1 LGHNA and CDR2 YNFKEQ. The CDR3: CASSQEYSGGYGDTQYF. DNA for the CDR3: TGTGCCAGCAGCCAAGAGTACTCGGGGGGGTATGGAGATACGCAGTATTTT.

The chain recombines TRBV12-3 or TRBV12-4 with TRBJ1-5; the D gene is possibly TRBD1 (5 bases). V dropped 0 bases and J dropped 7 bases, with 7 bases sitting between them. This CDR3 contains 13 residues. CDR3 nucleotides: TGTGCCAGCAGTTTAGCCAGGGCGCAGCCCCAGCATTTT. This encodes CASSLARAQPQHF.

This chain uses TRBV18 with TRBJ1-1; tentative D call: TRBD1 (6 bases). The CDR3 loop spans 14 amino acids. V shed 5 bases and J shed 0 bases, with 10 bases lying between them. Germline V gives CDR1 KGHSH, CDR2 LQKENI. The CDR3 nucleotides are TGTGCCAGCTCATCGACAGGATTGAACACTGAAGCTTTCTTT. The encoded protein is CASSSTGLNTEAFF. Filled out from reference TRBV18 and TRBJ1-1, the complete variable domain reads NAGVMQNPRHLVRRRGQEARLRCSPMKGHSHVYWYRQLPEEGLKFMVYLQKENIIDESGMPKERFSAEFPKEGPSILRIQQVVRGDSAAYFCASSSTGLNTEAFFGQGTRLTVV.

This chain connects TRBV2 to TRBJ2-2; D perhaps matches TRBD1 (6 bases). With 9 bases removed from V and 1 base from J, the gap between germline ends came to 9 bases. The CDR3 consists of 13 residues. Germline CDR1 reads SNHLY; CDR2 reads FYNNEI. The CDR3 DNA follows: TGTGCCAGTCGGACAGAGAACACCGGGGAGCTGTTTTTT. It specifies CASRTENTGELFF.